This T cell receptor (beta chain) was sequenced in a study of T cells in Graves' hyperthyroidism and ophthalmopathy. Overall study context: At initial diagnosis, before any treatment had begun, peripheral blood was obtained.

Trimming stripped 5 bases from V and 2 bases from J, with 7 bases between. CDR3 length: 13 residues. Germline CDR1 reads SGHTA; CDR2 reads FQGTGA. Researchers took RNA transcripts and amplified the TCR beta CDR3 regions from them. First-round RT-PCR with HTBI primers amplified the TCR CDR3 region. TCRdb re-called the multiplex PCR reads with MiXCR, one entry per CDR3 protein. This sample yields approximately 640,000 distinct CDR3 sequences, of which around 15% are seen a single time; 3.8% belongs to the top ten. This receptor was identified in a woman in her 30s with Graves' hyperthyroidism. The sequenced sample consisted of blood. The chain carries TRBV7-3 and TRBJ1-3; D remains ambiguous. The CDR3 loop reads CASSPSPGNTIYF. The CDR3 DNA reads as TGTGCCAGCAGCCCGTCGCCTGGAAACACCATATATTTT.